A single sample is the source of the 9 T cell receptor beta chains below, sequenced in a study of blood T cell repertoires in COVID-19. Data came from immunoSEQ multiplex PCR; TCRdb stores just in-frame clones and leaves some out. The data show 300,000 to 350,000 clones, 65% to 90% seen once. Sequencing was performed on PBMCs or T cells enriched from blood (not recorded which). These receptors originate from a woman aged 40 to 50 with acute COVID-19.

The chain employs TRBV18 and TRBJ2-7; D remains unclear. CDR3 size: 16 residues. Germline CDR1 KGHSH, CDR2 LQKENI. Trimming left V 0 bases short and J 6 bases short, with 18 bases between. This CDR3 is CASSPPTWARPIEQYF. CDR3 nucleotide sequence: TGTGCCAGCTCACCACCCACCTGGGCCCGACCCATCGAGCAGTACTTC.

CDR3 protein: CASSYSPTDTQYF. The DNA of the CDR3 is TGTGCCAGCAGTTATTCCCCGACAGATACGCAGTATTTT. The V and J genes are TRBV27 and TRBJ2-3; D is uncertain. The V gene's germline CDR1 is MNHEY and CDR2 SMNVEV (reference sequence). The V end lost 4 bases, the J end lost 3 bases, and 8 bases lay between the germline ends. The CDR3 is 13 residues long.

V and J are TRBV5-1 and TRBJ2-2; perhaps TRBD1 as D (6 bases). Trimming left V 1 base short and J 2 bases short, with 9 bases between. CDR3 size: 15 residues. In germline, CDR1 is SGHRS, CDR2 YFSETQ. In DNA form, the CDR3 reads TGCGCCAGCAGCTTGCTACAGGGAAACACCGGGGAGCTGTTTTTT. Residues: CASSLLQGNTGELFF.

This chain links TRBV28 with TRBJ1-2, with D unresolved. CDR3 size: 15 residues. Trimming cost V 5 bases and J 0 bases, with 13 bases left between them. CDR1 and CDR2 (germline): MDHEN, SYDVKM. The CDR3 here is CASSPYLATNYGYTF. DNA of the CDR3: TGTGCCAGCAGTCCATACCTAGCTACTAACTATGGCTACACCTTC.

The V gene is TRBV18, the J gene TRBJ2-3, with TRBD1 matching 7 bases. Germline V CDR1 and CDR2: KGHSH, LQKENI. The ends lost 5 bases at V and 3 bases at J; junction bases unmatched: 2. The CDR3 covers 13 residues. The CDR3 loop reads CASSRQGTDTQYF. CDR3 DNA: TGTGCCAGCTCAAGACAGGGTACAGATACGCAGTATTTT. Based on the CDR3 plus reference TRBV18 and TRBJ2-3, the full variable domain is NAGVMQNPRHLVRRRGQEARLRCSPMKGHSHVYWYRQLPEEGLKFMVYLQKENIIDESGMPKERFSAEFPKEGPSILRIQQVVRGDSAAYFCASSRQGTDTQYFGPGTRLTVL.

This clone has just one count. The rearrangement joins TRBV21-1 to TRBJ1-4. TRBV21-1 is deemed a pseudogene. This CDR3 spans 23 amino acids. The DNA of the CDR3 is TGTGCCAGCAGCAAAAAGGCTATAGGGGACTTAAGTTGTGCCGACACAACTAATGAAAAACTGTTTTTT. This codes for CASSKKAIGDLSCADTTNEKLFF.

This chain joins TRBV4-3 and TRBJ1-1; D is perhaps TRBD1 (5 bases). Trimming removed 2 bases at V and 6 bases at J, with 16 bases between. The CDR3 sequence is 15 residues long. Germline-derived CDR1 and CDR2 are LGHNA and YSLEER. CDR3 sequence (DNA): TGCGCCAGCAGCCAATTTGACCGGGACTGGGCTGAAGCTTTCTTT. Translated: CASSQFDRDWAEAFF.

The chain carries TRBV3-1 (or the pseudogene TRBV3-2) and TRBJ2-3; TRBD2 agrees at 11 bases. Germline loops: CDR1 LGHDT, CDR2 YNNKEL (reference sequence). The length of the CDR3 is 16 residues. Unmatched junction bases numbered 8, after V lost 4 bases and J lost 5 bases. CDR3 DNA: TGTGCCAGCAGCCCATTGGATACTAGCGGGAGAGATACGCAGTATTTT. Translation: CASSPLDTSGRDTQYF.

The chain links TRBV14 to TRBJ2-1; 9 positions match TRBD2. V was pared by 3 bases and J by 7 bases, with 10 bases of the junction left unmatched. Germline-derived CDR1 and CDR2 are SGHDN and FVKESK. The CDR3 covers 16 residues. The CDR3 protein is CASSQLAGVVINEQFF. DNA for the CDR3: TGTGCCAGCAGCCAGTTAGCGGGAGTAGTTATTAATGAGCAGTTCTTC.